This TCR beta chain is from a study of OX40 agonist ivuxolimab in advanced cancers. Trimming removed 4 bases from V and 0 bases from J; junction bases left unmatched: 9. The length of the CDR3 is 18 residues. Germline V gene sequence: CDR1 KGHSY, CDR2 FQNENV. Sequencing used immunoSEQ multiplex PCR; TCRdb keeps in-frame clones, though not all of them. Of about 52,000 clones listed, 85% to 95% are singletons. The material was CD4+ or CD8+ T cells sorted from blood, obtained in a trial of the OX40 agonist ivuxolimab. The sequence derives from an adult with an advanced solid tumor such as melanoma, head and neck, liver or kidney cancer. This chain joins TRBV16 and TRBJ1-5; 10 bases fit TRBD1. Written as DNA, the CDR3 is TGTGCCAGCAGCCCCCCCGGGACAGGGGTTCATAGCAATCAGCCCCAGCATTTT. This gives the protein CASSPPGTGVHSNQPQHF.